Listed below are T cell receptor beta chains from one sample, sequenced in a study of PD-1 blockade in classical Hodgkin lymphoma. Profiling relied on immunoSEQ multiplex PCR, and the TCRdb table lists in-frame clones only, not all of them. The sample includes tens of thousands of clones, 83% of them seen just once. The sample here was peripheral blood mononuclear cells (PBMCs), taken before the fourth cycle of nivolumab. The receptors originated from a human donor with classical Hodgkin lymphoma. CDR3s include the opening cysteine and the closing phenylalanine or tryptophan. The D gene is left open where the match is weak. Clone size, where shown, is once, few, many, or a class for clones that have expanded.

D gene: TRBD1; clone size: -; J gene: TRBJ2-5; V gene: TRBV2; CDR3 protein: CASSSGTGVGETQYF; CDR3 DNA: TGTGCCAGCAGTTCCGGGACAGGGGTGGGTGAGACCCAGTACTTC
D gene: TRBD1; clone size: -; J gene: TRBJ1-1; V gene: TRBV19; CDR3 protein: CASSILAGGRGTEAFF; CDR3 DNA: TGTGCCAGTAGTATTCTGGCAGGGGGAAGGGGCACTGAAGCTTTCTTT
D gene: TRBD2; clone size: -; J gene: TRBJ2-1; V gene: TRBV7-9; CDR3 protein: CASRNGLAGSNEQFF; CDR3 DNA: TGTGCCAGCAGAAACGGACTAGCGGGGAGCAATGAGCAGTTCTTC
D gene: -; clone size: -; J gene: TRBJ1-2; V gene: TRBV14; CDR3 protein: CASSPGTSYGYTF; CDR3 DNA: TGTGCCAGCAGCCCCGGGACAAGTTATGGCTACACCTTC
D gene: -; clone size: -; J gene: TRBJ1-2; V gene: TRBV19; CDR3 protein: CATGTPGYGYTF; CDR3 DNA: TGTGCCACAGGGACCCCGGGTTATGGCTACACCTTC
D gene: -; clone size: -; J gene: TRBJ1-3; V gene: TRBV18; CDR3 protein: CASSPSRTDSGNTIYF; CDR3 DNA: TGTGCCAGCTCTCCATCTCGGACAGACTCTGGAAACACCATATATTTT
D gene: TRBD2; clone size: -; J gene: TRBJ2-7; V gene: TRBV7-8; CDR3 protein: CASSLVPQRAGGFGYEQYF; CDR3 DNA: TGTGCCAGCAGCTTAGTCCCCCAACGAGCGGGAGGATTTGGGTACGAGCAGTACTTC
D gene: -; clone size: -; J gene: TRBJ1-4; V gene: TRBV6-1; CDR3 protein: CASSEVGEKLFF; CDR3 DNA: TGTGCCAGCAGTGAAGTGGGCGAAAAACTGTTTTTT
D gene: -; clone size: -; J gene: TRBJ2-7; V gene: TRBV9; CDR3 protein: CASSVDGLSYEQYF; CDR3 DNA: TGTGCCAGCAGCGTAGATGGGCTCTCCTACGAGCAGTACTTC
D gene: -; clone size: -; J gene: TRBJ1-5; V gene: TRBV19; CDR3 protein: CASSPGWQQPQHF; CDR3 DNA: TGTGCCAGTTCTCCGGGGTGGCAGCAGCCCCAGCATTTT
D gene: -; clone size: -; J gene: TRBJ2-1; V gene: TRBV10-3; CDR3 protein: CAISEGGSSYNEQFF; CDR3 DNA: TGTGCCATCAGTGAGGGTGGGAGCTCCTACAATGAGCAGTTCTTC
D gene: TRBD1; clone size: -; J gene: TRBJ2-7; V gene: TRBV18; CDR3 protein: CASSLGQGAYEQYF; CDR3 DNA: TGTGCCAGCTCACTGGGACAGGGGGCCTACGAGCAGTACTTC
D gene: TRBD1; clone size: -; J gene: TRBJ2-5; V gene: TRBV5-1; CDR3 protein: CASSPGQGLGETQYF; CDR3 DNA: TGCGCCAGCAGCCCGGGACAGGGACTGGGAGAGACCCAGTACTTC
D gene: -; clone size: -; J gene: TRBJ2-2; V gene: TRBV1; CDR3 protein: CTSSQGQSNTGELFF; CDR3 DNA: TGCACCAGCAGCCAGGGACAGTCGAACACCGGGGAGCTGTTTTTT
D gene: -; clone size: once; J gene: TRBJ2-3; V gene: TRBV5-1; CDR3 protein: CASRVRADYSTDTQYF; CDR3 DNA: TGCGCCAGCAGGGTGAGGGCAGACTATAGCACAGATACGCAGTATTTT
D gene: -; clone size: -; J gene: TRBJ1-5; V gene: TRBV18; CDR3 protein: CASSPDTNQPQHF; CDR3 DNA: TGTGCCAGCTCACCGGACACCAATCAGCCCCAGCATTTT
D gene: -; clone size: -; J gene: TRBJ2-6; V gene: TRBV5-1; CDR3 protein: CASSWFRQLPGANVLTF; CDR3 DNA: TGCGCCAGCAGCTGGTTCAGACAGTTACCTGGGGCCAACGTCCTGACTTTC
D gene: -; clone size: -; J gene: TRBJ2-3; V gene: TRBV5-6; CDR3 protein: CASSLPQVPSTDTQYF; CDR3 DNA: TGTGCCAGCAGCTTGCCCCAAGTCCCTAGCACAGATACGCAGTATTTT
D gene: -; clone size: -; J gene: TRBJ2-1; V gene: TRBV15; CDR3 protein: CATTSGGSSYNEQFF; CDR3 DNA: TGTGCCACCACTTCTGGGGGCAGCTCCTACAATGAGCAGTTCTTC
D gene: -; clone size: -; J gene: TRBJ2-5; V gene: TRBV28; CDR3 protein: CASSLRPRETQYF; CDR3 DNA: TGTGCCAGCAGTTTAAGGCCGAGAGAGACCCAGTACTTC
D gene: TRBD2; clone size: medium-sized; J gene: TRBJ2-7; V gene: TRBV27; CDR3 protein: CASSLRVAGGPPYEQYF; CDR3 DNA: TGTGCCAGCAGTTTGAGGGTAGCGGGAGGGCCGCCCTACGAGCAGTACTTC
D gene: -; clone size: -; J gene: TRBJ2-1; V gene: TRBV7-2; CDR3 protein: CASSLVPEGSYNEQFF; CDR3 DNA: TGTGCCAGCAGCTTGGTACCGGAGGGGTCCTACAATGAGCAGTTCTTC
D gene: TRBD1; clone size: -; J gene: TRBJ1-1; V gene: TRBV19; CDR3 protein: CASSADRAAGAFF; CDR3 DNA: TGTGCCAGTAGTGCGGACAGGGCCGCCGGGGCTTTCTTT
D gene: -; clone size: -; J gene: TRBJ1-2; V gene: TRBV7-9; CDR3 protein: CASSLGGAHPGYTF; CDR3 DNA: TGTGCCAGCAGCTTAGGTGGTGCCCACCCTGGCTACACCTTC
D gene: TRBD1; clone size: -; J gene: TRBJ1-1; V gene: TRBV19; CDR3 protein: CASSNLGRGREAFF; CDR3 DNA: TGTGCCAGTAGTAACCTGGGGAGGGGGCGCGAAGCTTTCTTT
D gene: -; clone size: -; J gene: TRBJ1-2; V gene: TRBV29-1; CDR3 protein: CSVDEPGALGYTF; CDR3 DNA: TGCAGCGTTGACGAGCCGGGGGCGCTTGGCTACACCTTC
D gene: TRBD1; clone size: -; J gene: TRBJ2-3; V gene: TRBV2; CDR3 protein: CADRGRGLSDTQYF; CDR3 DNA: TGTGCTGACAGGGGGAGGGGGCTATCAGATACGCAGTATTTT
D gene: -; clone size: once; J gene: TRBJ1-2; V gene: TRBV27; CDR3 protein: CASSLSGWDANYGYTF; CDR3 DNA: TGTGCCAGCAGTTTATCCGGATGGGATGCTAACTATGGCTACACCTTC
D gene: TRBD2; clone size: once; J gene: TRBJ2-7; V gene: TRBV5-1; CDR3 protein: CASKPTSGSSYEQYF; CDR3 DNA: TGCGCCAGCAAACCTACTAGCGGGAGCTCCTACGAGCAGTACTTC
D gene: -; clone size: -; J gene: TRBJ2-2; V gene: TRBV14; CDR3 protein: CASSLRVGGELFF; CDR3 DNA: TGTGCCAGCAGCCTCAGGGTTGGCGGGGAGCTGTTTTTT
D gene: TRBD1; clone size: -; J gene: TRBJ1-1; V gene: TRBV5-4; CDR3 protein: CASSLAGGRTEAFF; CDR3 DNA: TGTGCCAGCAGCTTGGCAGGGGGACGGACTGAAGCTTTCTTT
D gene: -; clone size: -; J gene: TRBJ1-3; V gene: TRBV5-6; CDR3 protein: CASSLIHENTIYF; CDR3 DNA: TGTGCCAGCAGCCTGATCCATGAAAACACCATATATTTT
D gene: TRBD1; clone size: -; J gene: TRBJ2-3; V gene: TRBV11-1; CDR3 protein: CASSLRQGLAPDTQYF; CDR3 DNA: TGTGCCAGCAGCTTGAGACAGGGGCTCGCCCCAGATACGCAGTATTTT
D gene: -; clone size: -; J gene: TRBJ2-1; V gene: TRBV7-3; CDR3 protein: CASSRSRDYNEQFF; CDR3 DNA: TGTGCCAGCAGCCGTAGCAGGGATTACAATGAGCAGTTCTTC
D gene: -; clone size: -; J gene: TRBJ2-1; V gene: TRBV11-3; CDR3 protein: CASSLGGRRAYNEQFF; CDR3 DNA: TGTGCCAGCAGCTTAGGAGGTAGGCGGGCCTACAATGAGCAGTTCTTC
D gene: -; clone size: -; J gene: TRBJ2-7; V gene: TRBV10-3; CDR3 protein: CAISPTDYEQYF; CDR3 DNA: TGTGCCATCAGCCCCACGGACTACGAGCAGTACTTC
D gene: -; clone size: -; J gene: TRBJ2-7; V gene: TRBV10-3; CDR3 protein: CAISESRVSSYEQYF; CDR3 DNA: TGTGCCATCAGTGAGTCACGGGTGAGCTCCTACGAGCAGTACTTC
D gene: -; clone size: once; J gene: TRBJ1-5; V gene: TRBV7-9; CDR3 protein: CASSLAMGGEPQHF; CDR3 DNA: TGTGCCAGCAGCTTAGCGATGGGCGGGGAGCCCCAGCATTTT
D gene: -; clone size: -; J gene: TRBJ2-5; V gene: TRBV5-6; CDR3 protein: CASSSSLSSAHETQYF; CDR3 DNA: TGTGCCAGCAGCTCCTCCCTCTCTAGTGCCCACGAGACCCAGTACTTC
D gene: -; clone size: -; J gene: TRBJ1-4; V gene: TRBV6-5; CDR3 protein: CASSPSGVHVEKLFF; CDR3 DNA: TGTGCCAGCAGCCCTTCAGGGGTTCATGTAGAAAAACTGTTTTTT
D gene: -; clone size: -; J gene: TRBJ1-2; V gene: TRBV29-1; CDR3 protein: CSVEDVGRPTF; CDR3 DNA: TGCAGCGTTGAAGACGTCGGTAGGCCAACCTTC
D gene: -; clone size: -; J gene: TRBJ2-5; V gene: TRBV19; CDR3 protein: CASSHYQETQYF; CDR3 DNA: TGTGCCAGTAGTCACTACCAAGAGACCCAGTACTTC
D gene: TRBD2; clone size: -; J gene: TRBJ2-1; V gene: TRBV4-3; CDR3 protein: CASSLGLIVSGRANEQFF; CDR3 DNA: TGCGCCAGCAGCCTTGGTTTGATCGTTAGCGGGAGGGCCAATGAGCAGTTCTTC
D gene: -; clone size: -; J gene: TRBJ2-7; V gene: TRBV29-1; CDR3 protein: CSVVAASYEQYF; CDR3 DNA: TGCAGCGTTGTTGCGGCCTCCTACGAGCAGTACTTC
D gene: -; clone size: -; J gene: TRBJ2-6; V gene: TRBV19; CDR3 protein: CASSIRTGSGANVLTF; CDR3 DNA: TGTGCCAGTAGCATCCGTACAGGCTCTGGGGCCAACGTCCTGACTTTC
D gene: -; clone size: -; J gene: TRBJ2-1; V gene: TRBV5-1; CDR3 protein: CASSFPDFNTFANEQFF; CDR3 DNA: TGCGCCAGCAGCTTCCCGGACTTCAATACATTTGCAAATGAGCAGTTCTTC
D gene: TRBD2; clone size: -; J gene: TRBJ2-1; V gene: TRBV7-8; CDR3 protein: CASSPTSVDNEQFF; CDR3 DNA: TGTGCCAGCAGCCCAACTAGCGTCGACAATGAGCAGTTCTTC
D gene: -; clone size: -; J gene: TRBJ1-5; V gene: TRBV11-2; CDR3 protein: CASSRDGDQPQHF; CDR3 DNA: TGTGCCAGCAGCCGGGACGGGGATCAGCCCCAGCATTTT